This TCR beta chain came from a study of cytomegalovirus exposure and HLA in healthy donors. Whole-study context: 81% of 398 genotyped donors fell in the Caucasian-associated ancestry cluster.

It was with 60 Vbeta and 13 Jbeta primers that the PCR ran. Here immunoSEQ multiplex PCR was the method, and the copy in TCRdb shows in-frame clones only, minus some. In the table there are hundreds of thousands of clones, almost 80% of which are singletons. This clone was seen only a few times. The antigen remains unidentified. Study observations and caveats: In vitro assays verified that a few CMV-associated chains recognized CMV antigens specifically. TRBV6-2, TRBV6-3 and other indistinguishable V segments were excluded.

Trimming cost V 4 bases and J 6 bases; bases outside gene matches: 6. The germline CDR1 and CDR2 sequences are SEHNR and FQNEAQ (reference sequence). This CDR3 spans 14 amino acids. Sequencing was performed on PBMCs. The genes are TRBV7-9 and TRBJ2-1, with 7 positions matching TRBD2. The source is a male donor in good health and CMV-seronegative. The CDR3 reads CASSSLGGGNEQFF. DNA for the CDR3: TGTGCCAGCAGCTCCCTGGGGGGGGGCAATGAGCAGTTCTTC.